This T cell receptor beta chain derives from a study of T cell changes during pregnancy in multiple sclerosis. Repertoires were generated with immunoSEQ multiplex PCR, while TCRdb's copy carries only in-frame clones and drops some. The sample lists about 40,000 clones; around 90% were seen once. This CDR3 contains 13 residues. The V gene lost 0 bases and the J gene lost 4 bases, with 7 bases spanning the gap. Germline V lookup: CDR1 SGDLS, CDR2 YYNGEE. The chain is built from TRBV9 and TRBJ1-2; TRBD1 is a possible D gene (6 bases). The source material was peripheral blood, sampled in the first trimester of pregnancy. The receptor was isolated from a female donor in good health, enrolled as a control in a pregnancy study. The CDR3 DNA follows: TGTGCCAGCAGCGTAGCGGACAGCTATGGCTACACCTTC. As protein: CASSVADSYGYTF.